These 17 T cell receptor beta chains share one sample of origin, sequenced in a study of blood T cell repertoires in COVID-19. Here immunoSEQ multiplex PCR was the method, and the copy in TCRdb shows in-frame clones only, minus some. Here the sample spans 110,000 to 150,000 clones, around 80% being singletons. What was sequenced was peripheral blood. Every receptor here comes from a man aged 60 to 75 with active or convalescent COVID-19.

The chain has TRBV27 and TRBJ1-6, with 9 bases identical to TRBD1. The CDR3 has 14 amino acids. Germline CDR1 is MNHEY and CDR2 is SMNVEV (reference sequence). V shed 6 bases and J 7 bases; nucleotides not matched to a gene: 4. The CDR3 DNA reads TGTGCCAGCAGGAGGGACAGGGTGAATTCACCCCTCCACTTT. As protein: CASRRDRVNSPLHF.

CDR3 in amino acids: CASSRGQRNTEAFF. CDR3 nucleotide sequence: TGCGCCAGCAGCCGCGGACAGAGGAACACTGAAGCTTTCTTT. V and J are TRBV5-1 and TRBJ1-1, with D possibly matching TRBD1 (6 bases). The CDR3 is 14 residues long. V lost 4 bases and J 1 base, leaving 11 bases between the germline ends. Germline lookup yields CDR1 SGHRS and CDR2 YFSETQ.

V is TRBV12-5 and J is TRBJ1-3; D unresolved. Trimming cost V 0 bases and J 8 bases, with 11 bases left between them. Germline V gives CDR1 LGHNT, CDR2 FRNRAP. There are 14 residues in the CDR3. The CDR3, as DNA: TGTGCTAGTGGTTTGGTACCCGAGGGCCACACCATATATTTT. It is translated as CASGLVPEGHTIYF.

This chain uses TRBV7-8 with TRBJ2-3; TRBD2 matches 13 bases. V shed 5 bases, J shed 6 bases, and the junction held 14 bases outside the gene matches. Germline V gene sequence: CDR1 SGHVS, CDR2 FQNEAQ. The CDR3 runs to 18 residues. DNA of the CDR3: TGTGCCAGCAGCCTGAACACGGGACTAGCGGGAAGAGTGGATACGCAGTATTTT. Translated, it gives CASSLNTGLAGRVDTQYF.

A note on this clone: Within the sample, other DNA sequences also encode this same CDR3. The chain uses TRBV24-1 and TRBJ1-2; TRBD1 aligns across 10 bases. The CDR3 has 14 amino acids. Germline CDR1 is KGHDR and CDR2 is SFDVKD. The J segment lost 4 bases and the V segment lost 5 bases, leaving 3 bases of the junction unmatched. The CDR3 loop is CATSARQGAYGYTF. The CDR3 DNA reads TGTGCCACCAGTGCGAGACAGGGGGCCTATGGCTACACCTTC.

CDR3 in amino acids: CASSPVIAGVGELFF. CDR3 DNA: TGTGCCAGCTCACCAGTGATAGCGGGAGTCGGGGAGCTGTTTTTT. V and J are TRBV18 and TRBJ2-2; 9 bases line up with TRBD2. The V gene's germline CDR1 is KGHSH and CDR2 LQKENI. The junction had 5 bases not matched to a gene; V was cut back by 2 bases and J by 7 bases. This CDR3 spans 15 amino acids.

DNA of the CDR3: TGTGCCACCAGGGAACTGGGAGTTCGGGACTATGGCTACACCTTC. It encodes CATRELGVRDYGYTF. The chain links TRBV15 to TRBJ1-2; D gene uncertain. Germline CDR1 and CDR2: LNHNV and YYDKDF (reference sequence). The V end was cut by 6 bases, the J end by 3 bases, with 17 bases between. The CDR3 contains 15 residues.

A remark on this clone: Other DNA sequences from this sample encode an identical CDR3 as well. CDR3 residues: CASSYGGGYGYTF. The DNA of the CDR3 is TGTGCCAGCAGTTACGGGGGGGGGTACGGCTACACCTTC. V gene TRBV6-5 combines with J gene TRBJ1-2; maybe TRBD1 (5 bases). V dropped 2 bases and J dropped 8 bases, with 12 bases sitting between them. Germline assignment: CDR1 MNHEY and CDR2 SVGAGI. This CDR3 is 13 amino acids long.

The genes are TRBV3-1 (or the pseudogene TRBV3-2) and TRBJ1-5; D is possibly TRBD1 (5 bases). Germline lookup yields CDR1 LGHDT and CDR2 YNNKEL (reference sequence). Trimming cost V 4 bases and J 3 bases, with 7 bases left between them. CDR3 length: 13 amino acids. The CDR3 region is CASSRGDNQPQHF. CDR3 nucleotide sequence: TGTGCCAGCAGCCGGGGGGACAATCAGCCCCAGCATTTT.

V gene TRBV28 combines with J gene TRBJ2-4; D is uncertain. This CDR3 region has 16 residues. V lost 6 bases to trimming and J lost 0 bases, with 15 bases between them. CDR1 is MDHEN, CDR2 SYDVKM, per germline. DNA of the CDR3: TGTGCCAGCAGGGTAACAGCCCCTTTAGCCAAAAACATTCAGTACTTC. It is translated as CASRVTAPLAKNIQYF.

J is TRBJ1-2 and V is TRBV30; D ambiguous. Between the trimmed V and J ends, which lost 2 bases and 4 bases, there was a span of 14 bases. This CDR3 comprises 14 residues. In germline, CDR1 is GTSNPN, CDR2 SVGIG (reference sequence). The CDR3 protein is CAWSPGLTVYGYTF. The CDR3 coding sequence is TGTGCCTGGAGTCCTGGACTTACAGTCTATGGCTACACCTTC. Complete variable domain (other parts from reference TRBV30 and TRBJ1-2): SQTIHQWPATLVQPVGSPLSLECTVEGTSNPNLYWYRQAAGRGLQLLFYSVGIGQISSEVPQNLSASRPQDRQFILSSKKLLLSDSGFYLCAWSPGLTVYGYTFGSGTRLTVV.

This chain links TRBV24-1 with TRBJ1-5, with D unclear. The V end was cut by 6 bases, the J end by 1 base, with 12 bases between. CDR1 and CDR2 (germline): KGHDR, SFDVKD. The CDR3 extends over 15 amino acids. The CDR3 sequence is CATSIRGRSNQPQHF. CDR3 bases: TGTGCCACCAGTATACGGGGAAGAAGCAATCAGCCCCAGCATTTT.

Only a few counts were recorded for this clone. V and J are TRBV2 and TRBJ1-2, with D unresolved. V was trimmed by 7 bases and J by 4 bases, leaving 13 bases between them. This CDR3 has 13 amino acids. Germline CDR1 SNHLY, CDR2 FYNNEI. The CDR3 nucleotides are TGTGCCAGCATCCCTAGGGAGGGCTATGGCTACACCTTC. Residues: CASIPREGYGYTF.

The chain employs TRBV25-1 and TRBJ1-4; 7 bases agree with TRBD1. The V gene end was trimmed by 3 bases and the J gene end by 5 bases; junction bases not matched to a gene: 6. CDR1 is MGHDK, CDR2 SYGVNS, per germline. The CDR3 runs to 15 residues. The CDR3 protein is CASSDGQVDNEKLFF. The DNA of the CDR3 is TGTGCCAGCAGTGACGGACAGGTAGACAATGAAAAACTGTTTTTT.

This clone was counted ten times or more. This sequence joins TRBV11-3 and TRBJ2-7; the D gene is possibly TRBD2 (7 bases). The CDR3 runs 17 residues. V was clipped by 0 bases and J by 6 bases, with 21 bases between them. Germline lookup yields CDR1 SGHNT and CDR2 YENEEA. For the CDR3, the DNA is TGTGCCAGCAGCTTAGACCCCAGAGGGGGGGCTTGGCGCGAGCAGTACTTC. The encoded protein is CASSLDPRGGAWREQYF.

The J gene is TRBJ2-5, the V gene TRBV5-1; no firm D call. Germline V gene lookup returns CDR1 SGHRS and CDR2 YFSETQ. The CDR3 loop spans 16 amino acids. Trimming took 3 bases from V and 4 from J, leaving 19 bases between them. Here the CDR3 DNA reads TGCGCCAGCAGCTCGGGTCCGGAAGGTGTAGGAGAGACCCAGTACTTC. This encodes CASSSGPEGVGETQYF.

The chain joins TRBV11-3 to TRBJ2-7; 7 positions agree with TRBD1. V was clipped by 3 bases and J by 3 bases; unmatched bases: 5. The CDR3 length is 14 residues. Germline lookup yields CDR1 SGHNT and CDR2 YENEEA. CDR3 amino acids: CASSFGQEIYEQYF. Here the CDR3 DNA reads TGTGCCAGCAGCTTCGGACAGGAGATCTACGAGCAGTACTTC.